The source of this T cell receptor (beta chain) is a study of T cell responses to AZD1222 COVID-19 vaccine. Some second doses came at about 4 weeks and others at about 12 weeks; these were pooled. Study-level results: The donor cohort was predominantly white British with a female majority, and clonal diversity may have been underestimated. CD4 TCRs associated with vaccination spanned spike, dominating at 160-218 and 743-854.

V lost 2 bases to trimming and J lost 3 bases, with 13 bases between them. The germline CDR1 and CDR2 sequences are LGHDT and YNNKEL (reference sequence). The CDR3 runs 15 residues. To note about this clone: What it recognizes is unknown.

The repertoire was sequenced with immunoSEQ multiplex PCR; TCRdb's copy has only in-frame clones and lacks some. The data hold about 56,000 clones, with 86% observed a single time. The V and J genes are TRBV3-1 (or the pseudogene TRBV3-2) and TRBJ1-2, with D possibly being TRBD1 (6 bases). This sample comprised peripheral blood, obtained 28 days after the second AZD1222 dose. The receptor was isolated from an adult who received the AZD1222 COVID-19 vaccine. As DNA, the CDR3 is TGTGCCAGCAGCCAATTCAAGGGGGGGGACTATGGCTACACCTTC. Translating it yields CASSQFKGGDYGYTF.